The 28 T cell receptor beta chains below come from one sample, sequenced in a study of technical replicates of blood from a few donors. Sequencing was performed with immunoSEQ multiplex PCR; in TCRdb, only in-frame clones are kept and a portion is missing. The repertoire consists of tens of thousands of clones, with about 89% occurring once and the leading ten covering approximately 0.3%. Input material: T cells isolated from PBMCs. The receptor source for this set is a human donor in good health.

J is TRBJ2-1 and V is TRBV7-9, with D unclear. The germline V gene encodes CDR1 SEHNR and CDR2 FQNEAQ (reference sequence). The ends were cut back, 3 bases at V and 5 bases at J, with 11 bases in the middle. The CDR3 spans 14 residues. The CDR3 spells CASSFANVHNEQFF. The CDR3 nucleotides read TGTGCCAGCAGCTTCGCGAACGTGCACAATGAGCAGTTCTTC. The entire variable domain, with the rest obtained from reference TRBV7-9 and TRBJ2-1, is as follows: DTGVSQNPRHKITKRGQNVTFRCDPISEHNRLYWYRQTLGQGPEFLTYFQNEAQLEKSRLLSDRFSAERPKGSFSTLEIQRTEQGDSAMYLCASSFANVHNEQFFGPGTRLTVL.

V usage is TRBV7-9 and J usage is TRBJ2-7; 11 nucleotides line up with TRBD2. CDR3 length equals 15 residues. Unmatched junction bases numbered 3, after V lost 5 bases and J lost 0 bases. Germline V lookup: CDR1 SEHNR, CDR2 FQNEAQ (reference sequence). CDR3 protein: CASSDTSGSSYEQYF. In nucleotides, the CDR3 is TGTGCCAGCAGCGATACTAGCGGGAGCTCCTACGAGCAGTACTTC.

This clone was observed a single time. V and J are TRBV2 and TRBJ2-1; D might be TRBD1 (7 bases). The CDR3 spans 15 residues. Germline CDR1 SNHLY, CDR2 FYNNEI. The V end was cut by 2 bases, the J end by 4 bases, with 12 bases between. CDR3 DNA sequence: TGTGCCAGCAGTGAACAGGGGGGAATATACAATGAGCAGTTCTTC. Its translation: CASSEQGGIYNEQFF.

V gene TRBV14 combines with J gene TRBJ2-3; 7 bases map to TRBD1. Germline CDR1 is SGHDN and CDR2 is FVKESK. Trimming removed 0 bases from V and 1 base from J; junction bases left unmatched: 4. The CDR3 sequence is 16 residues long. The CDR3 DNA follows: TGTGCCAGCAGCCAAGAGAGGGGGCTTGGCACAGATACGCAGTATTTT. This codes for CASSQERGLGTDTQYF.

The chain recombines TRBV28 with TRBJ2-7; TRBD1 matches 11 bases. V trimming: 3 bases; J trimming: 3 bases; junction bases outside the gene matches: 7. CDR1 is MDHEN and CDR2 is SYDVKM in the germline V gene. The CDR3 contains 16 residues. The CDR3 nucleotides read TGTGCCAGCAGTTTTCGGGACAGGGGGACGATCTACGAGCAGTACTTC. Its protein is CASSFRDRGTIYEQYF. Variable domain in full (rest from reference TRBV28 and TRBJ2-7): DVKVTQSSRYLVKRTGEKVFLECVQDMDHENMFWYRQDPGLGLRLIYFSYDVKMKEKGDIPEGYSVSREKKERFSLILESASTNQTSMYLCASSFRDRGTIYEQYFGPGTRLTVT.

The chain joins TRBV4-2 to TRBJ1-2; D is unresolved. Germline assignment: CDR1 LGHNA and CDR2 YNFKEQ. V gave up 5 bases and J gave up 5 bases, with 9 bases separating them. The CDR3 length is 12 residues. The DNA of the CDR3 is TGTGCCAGCAGCTCGGAGAATTATGGCTACACCTTC. Translation gives CASSSENYGYTF.

The gene calls are TRBV9 and TRBJ1-2; D not certain. Trimming left V 0 bases short and J 0 bases short, with 12 bases between. CDR1 and CDR2 from the germline V gene are SGDLS and YYNGEE. This CDR3 region has 16 residues. The CDR3 nucleotides read TGTGCCAGCAGCGTAGCCTTTGGTGCGGCTAACTATGGCTACACCTTC. Translating gives CASSVAFGAANYGYTF.

The rearrangement joins TRBV28 to TRBJ2-5; TRBD1 matches 7 bases. The ends lost 9 bases at V and 3 bases at J; junction bases unmatched: 10. Germline CDR1 and CDR2: MDHEN and SYDVKM. This CDR3 region has 14 residues. The CDR3 DNA sequence: TGTGCCAGGGGAGAGGACAGGCGGAAAGAGACCCAGTACTTC. Encoded protein: CARGEDRRKETQYF.

The chain is built from TRBV25-1 and TRBJ1-1, with D perhaps TRBD1 (6 bases). This CDR3 contains 12 residues. Trimming left V 4 bases short and J 11 bases short, with 14 bases between. Germline V lookup: CDR1 MGHDK, CDR2 SYGVNS. DNA of the CDR3: TGTGCCAGCAGTGTACAGGGCGGTAAGGCTTTCTTT. Protein product: CASSVQGGKAFF. The whole variable domain, filled in from reference TRBV25-1 and TRBJ1-1, reads EADIYQTPRYLVIGTGKKITLECSQTMGHDKMYWYQQDPGMELHLIHYSYGVNSTEKGDLSSESTVSRIRTEHFPLTLESARPSHTSQYLCASSVQGGKAFFGQGTRLTVV.

This clone was observed a few times. The gene calls are TRBV5-5 and TRBJ1-1; a possible D gene is TRBD1 (5 bases). Germline CDR1 is SGHKS and CDR2 is YYEKEE (reference sequence). There are 14 residues in the CDR3. Trimming left V 3 bases short and J 4 bases short, with 13 bases between. The CDR3 region has the DNA TGTGCCAGCAGCTCCCCAGACAGTGGCACTGAAGCTTTCTTT. This translates into CASSSPDSGTEAFF.

This clone was found once. The V gene is TRBV7-8, the J gene TRBJ1-5; 7 bases align to TRBD1. In germline, CDR1 is SGHVS, CDR2 FQNEAQ. The CDR3 has 15 amino acids. The V gene end was trimmed by 2 bases and the J gene end by 5 bases; junction bases not matched to a gene: 6. DNA for the CDR3: TGTGCCAGCAGCTTACTTGACAGGGCCTATCAGCCCCAGCATTTT. Residues: CASSLLDRAYQPQHF.

The J gene is TRBJ1-1, the V gene TRBV28; 10 positions agree with TRBD1. The CDR3 totals 17 residues. The V gene's germline CDR1 is MDHEN and CDR2 SYDVKM. The trim removed 2 bases at V and 1 base at J, leaving 7 bases unmatched. CDR3 bases: TGTGCCAGCAGTTTAACCCGGGACAGGGGCCCGAACACTGAAGCTTTCTTT. Translated, it gives CASSLTRDRGPNTEAFF.

This chain links TRBV5-1 with TRBJ1-2, with D possibly TRBD1 on 5 matching bases. With 0 bases removed from V and 2 bases from J, the gap between germline ends came to 5 bases. The length of the CDR3 is 13 residues. The germline V gene encodes CDR1 SGHRS and CDR2 YFSETQ. The CDR3 DNA follows: TGCGCCAGCAGCTTGGACAGGAACTATGGCTACACCTTC. Protein: CASSLDRNYGYTF.

The rearrangement joins TRBV25-1 to TRBJ1-2; the match to TRBD1 covers 8 bases. CDR1 is MGHDK and CDR2 is SYGVNS in the germline V gene. Trimming cost V 8 bases and J 0 bases; bases outside gene matches: 2. The CDR3 consists of 13 residues. In DNA form, the CDR3 reads TGTGCCAGCCGGACAGGGACTAACTATGGCTACACCTTC. Residues: CASRTGTNYGYTF.

V is TRBV29-1 and J is TRBJ2-7, with 11 bases lining up with TRBD1. Germline CDR1 reads SQVTM; CDR2 reads ANQGSEA. Trimming removed 2 bases from V and 2 bases from J; junction bases left unmatched: 5. This CDR3 spans 15 amino acids. The CDR3 spells CSVEIWTGGPYEQYF. DNA of the CDR3: TGCAGCGTTGAAATCTGGACAGGGGGCCCCTACGAGCAGTACTTC.

This chain's CDR3 is CASGPIGGRGQPQHF. CDR3 coding DNA: TGTGCCAGCGGACCGATCGGGGGTAGGGGTCAGCCCCAGCATTTT. The chain is built from TRBV6-5 and TRBJ1-5, with D tentatively TRBD1 (5 bases). Germline CDR1 reads MNHEY; CDR2 reads SVGAGI. This CDR3 has 15 residues. Between the trimmed V and J ends, which lost 8 bases and 6 bases, there was a span of 20 bases.

The V gene is TRBV12-5, the J gene TRBJ1-1; 10 bases agree with TRBD1. The trim removed 4 bases at V and 4 bases at J, leaving 9 bases unmatched. Per the germline V gene, CDR1 is LGHNT and CDR2 is FRNRAP. The CDR3 extends over 16 amino acids. The CDR3 is CASGWGDRGPGTEAFF. DNA for the CDR3: TGTGCTAGTGGTTGGGGCGACAGGGGGCCGGGCACTGAAGCTTTCTTT.

This chain joins TRBV4-1 and TRBJ1-2; no reliable D call. The CDR3 is made up of 13 amino acids. The V end lost 4 bases, the J end lost 2 bases, and 8 bases lay between the germline ends. In germline, CDR1 is MGHRA, CDR2 YSYEKL. Written as DNA, the CDR3 is TGCGCCAGCAGCCCCCCGGGGAACTATGGCTACACCTTC. This translates into CASSPPGNYGYTF.

The chain carries TRBV9 and TRBJ1-3, with D possibly matching TRBD1 (6 bases). Per germline, CDR1 SGDLS and CDR2 YYNGEE. The V end lost 0 bases, the J end lost 4 bases, and 14 bases lay between the germline ends. This CDR3 is 16 amino acids long. CDR3 sequence reads: CASSVEDSTRGNTIYF. The DNA of the CDR3 is TGTGCCAGCAGCGTAGAGGACAGCACGAGAGGAAACACCATATATTTT.

The V and J genes are TRBV19 and TRBJ1-2; TRBD1 might be the D (6 bases). This CDR3 has 15 residues. The germline V and J ends were trimmed by 7 bases and 0 bases, with 15 bases remaining between them. The V gene's germline CDR1 is LNHDA and CDR2 SQIVND (reference sequence). The chain's CDR3 is CASIPTGNTNYGYTF. The DNA for the CDR3 is TGTGCCAGTATTCCCACAGGGAACACTAACTATGGCTACACCTTC.

To note about this clone: Other DNA sequences in the same sample also yield this CDR3. This rearrangement joins TRBV7-9 to TRBJ2-1, with D hard to call. The CDR3 totals 13 residues. Germline lookup yields CDR1 SEHNR and CDR2 FQNEAQ (reference sequence). Trimming pared 8 bases from V and 3 bases from J, leaving 11 bases between. The CDR3 spells CASSLSGYNEQFF. In nucleotides, the CDR3 is TGTGCCAGCTCCCTAAGTGGCTACAATGAGCAGTTCTTC.

V and J are TRBV2 and TRBJ2-1, with TRBD2 matching over 8 bases. The J segment lost 9 bases and the V segment lost 0 bases, leaving 10 bases of the junction unmatched. This CDR3 has 16 residues. The V gene's germline CDR1 is SNHLY and CDR2 FYNNEI. The CDR3 DNA reads as TGTGCCAGCAGTGAAGCCGGGGGGGGCCTCGTCGGTGAGCAGTTCTTC. This encodes CASSEAGGGLVGEQFF.

This sequence joins TRBV4-1 and TRBJ1-2, with 7 bases that match TRBD1. The J segment lost 8 bases and the V segment lost 2 bases, leaving 8 bases of the junction unmatched. This CDR3 comprises 14 residues. Germline loops: CDR1 MGHRA, CDR2 YSYEKL. The CDR3 here is CASSQQGQVGGYTF. The CDR3 region has the DNA TGCGCCAGCAGCCAACAAGGACAGGTTGGGGGCTACACCTTC.

The J gene is TRBJ2-7, the V gene TRBV6-5; TRBD1 is a possible D gene (5 bases). In germline, CDR1 is MNHEY, CDR2 SVGAGI. The V end lost 0 bases, the J end lost 3 bases, and 12 bases lay between the germline ends. The CDR3 sequence is 15 residues long. CDR3 DNA sequence: TGTGCCAGCAGTTACTCATACAGGTTCCACTACGAGCAGTACTTC. Translated, it gives CASSYSYRFHYEQYF.

The V call is TRBV5-1, the J call TRBJ2-3; D is perhaps TRBD1 (6 bases). CDR3 length: 15 residues. From germline, CDR1 is SGHRS and CDR2 YFSETQ. Trimming took 6 bases from V and 2 from J, leaving 16 bases between them. The CDR3, as DNA: TGCGCCAGCACCACAGGGACGCCTCTCACAGATACGCAGTATTTT. Protein sequence: CASTTGTPLTDTQYF.

The chain couples TRBV19 to TRBJ2-1; 14 bases line up with TRBD2. V was clipped by 9 bases and J by 8 bases; unmatched bases: 9. Germline assignment: CDR1 LNHDA and CDR2 SQIVND (reference sequence). The length of the CDR3 is 15 residues. The CDR3 DNA reads as TGTGCCAGCATGACTAGCGGGAGGGAATTTGATGAGCAGTTCTTC. Translation: CASMTSGREFDEQFF.

This chain links TRBV28 with TRBJ2-3, with no clear D. CDR1 and CDR2 (germline): MDHEN, SYDVKM. Trimming left V 2 bases short and J 6 bases short, with 15 bases between. CDR3 length: 15 amino acids. The CDR3 nucleotides read TGTGCCAGCAGTTTACCCACACACGCCAGGGATACGCAGTATTTT. Translating it yields CASSLPTHARDTQYF.

The genes are TRBV6-4 and TRBJ2-3, with a tentative D call TRBD2 (6 bases). Trimming took off 8 bases at V and 4 bases at J, with 13 bases between the two ends. CDR1 MRHNA and CDR2 SNTAGT come from the germline V gene. The CDR3 totals 13 residues. The CDR3 sequence is CASGGESPDTQYF. CDR3 in DNA: TGTGCCAGCGGAGGGGAATCGCCAGATACGCAGTATTTT.